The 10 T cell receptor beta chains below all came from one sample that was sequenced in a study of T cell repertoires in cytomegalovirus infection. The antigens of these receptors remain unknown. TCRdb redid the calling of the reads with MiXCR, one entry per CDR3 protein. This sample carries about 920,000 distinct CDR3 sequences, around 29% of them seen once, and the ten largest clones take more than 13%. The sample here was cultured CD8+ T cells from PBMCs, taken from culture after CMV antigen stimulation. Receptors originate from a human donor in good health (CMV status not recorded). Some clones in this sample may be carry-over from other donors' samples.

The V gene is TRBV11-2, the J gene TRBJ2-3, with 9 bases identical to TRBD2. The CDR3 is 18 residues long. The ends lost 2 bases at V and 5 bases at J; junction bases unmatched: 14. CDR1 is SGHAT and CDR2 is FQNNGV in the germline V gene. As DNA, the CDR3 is TGTGCCAGCAGCTTAAGCGCTCTGGCTAGCGGGGAGGGAGATACGCAGTATTTT. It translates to CASSLSALASGEGDTQYF.

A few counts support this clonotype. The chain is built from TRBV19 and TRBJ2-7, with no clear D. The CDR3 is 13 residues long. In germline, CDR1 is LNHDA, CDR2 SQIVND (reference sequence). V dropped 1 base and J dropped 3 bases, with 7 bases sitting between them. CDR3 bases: TGTGCCAGTAGTATAGGCTGGAGCTACGAGCAGTACTTC. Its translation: CASSIGWSYEQYF.

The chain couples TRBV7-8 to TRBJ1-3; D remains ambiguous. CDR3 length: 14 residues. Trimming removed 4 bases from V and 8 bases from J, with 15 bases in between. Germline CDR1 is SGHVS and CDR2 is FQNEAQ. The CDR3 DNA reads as TGTGCCAGCAGCTCCCGGACTCTCGGGGACACCATATATTTT. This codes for CASSSRTLGDTIYF.

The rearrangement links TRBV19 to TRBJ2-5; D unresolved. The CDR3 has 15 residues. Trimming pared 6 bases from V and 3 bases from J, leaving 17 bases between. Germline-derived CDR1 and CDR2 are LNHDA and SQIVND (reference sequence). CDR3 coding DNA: TGTGCCAGTAGCGGGTCGAGCCGCTACGAAGAGACCCAGTACTTC. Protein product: CASSGSSRYEETQYF.

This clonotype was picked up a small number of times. CDR3 sequence (DNA): TGTGCCAGCAGTCGGTGGGAAGATGAGCAGTTCTTC. Protein product: CASSRWEDEQFF. The chain employs TRBV28 and TRBJ2-1; D is unclear. Trimming took 5 bases from V and 8 from J, leaving 10 bases between them. The germline V gene encodes CDR1 MDHEN and CDR2 SYDVKM. CDR3 length: 12 residues.

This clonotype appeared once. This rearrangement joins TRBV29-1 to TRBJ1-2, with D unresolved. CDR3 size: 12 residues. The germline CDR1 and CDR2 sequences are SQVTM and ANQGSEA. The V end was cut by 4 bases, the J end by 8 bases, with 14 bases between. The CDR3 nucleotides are TGCAGCGTTGTAGGCAGGACTAAGGGCTACACCTTC. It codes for CSVVGRTKGYTF.

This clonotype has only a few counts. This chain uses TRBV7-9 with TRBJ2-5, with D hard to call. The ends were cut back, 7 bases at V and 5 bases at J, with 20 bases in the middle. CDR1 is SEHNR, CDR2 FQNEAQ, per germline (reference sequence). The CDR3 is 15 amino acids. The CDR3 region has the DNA TGTGCCAGCACCTCATCTCAGTGGACGAAGGAGACCCAGTACTTC. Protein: CASTSSQWTKETQYF.

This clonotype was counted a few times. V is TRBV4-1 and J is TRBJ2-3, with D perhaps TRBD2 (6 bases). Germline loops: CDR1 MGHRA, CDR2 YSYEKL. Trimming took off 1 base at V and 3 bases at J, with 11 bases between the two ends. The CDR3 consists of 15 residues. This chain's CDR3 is CASSQGGVRTDTQYF. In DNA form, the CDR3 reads TGCGCCAGCAGCCAAGGGGGGGTAAGGACAGATACGCAGTATTTT.

For the CDR3, the DNA is TGTGCCAGCACCCTGTCGGGGGGGCGAAAGACCCAGTACTTC. This sequence encodes CASTLSGGRKTQYF. The genes are TRBV28 and TRBJ2-5, with 8 bases fitting TRBD2. Germline CDR1 MDHEN, CDR2 SYDVKM. This CDR3 has 14 amino acids. V lost 7 bases, J lost 6 bases, and 10 bases stayed unmatched.

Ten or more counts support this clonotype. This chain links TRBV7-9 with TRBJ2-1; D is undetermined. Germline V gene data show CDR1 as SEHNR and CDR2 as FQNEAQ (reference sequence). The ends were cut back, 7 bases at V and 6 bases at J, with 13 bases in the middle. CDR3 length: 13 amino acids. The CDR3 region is CASNIEKANEQFF. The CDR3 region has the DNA TGTGCCAGCAATATAGAAAAAGCCAATGAGCAGTTCTTC.